Included here is one T cell receptor beta chain sequence, with context. The assay was immunoSEQ multiplex PCR, and TCRdb's table has in-frame clones only and misses some. This sample has roughly 250,000 clones, with about four fifths found just once. This sample is drawn from a study of blood T cell repertoires in COVID-19. The overall study: Collection of acute and convalescent COVID-19 samples took place in the United States, Italy and Spain.

Trimming shortened V by 0 bases and J by 7 bases, and 18 bases separated the two germline ends. CDR1 and CDR2 (germline): LGHNA, YNFKEQ. The CDR3 sequence is 17 residues long. This clonotype originated in a woman between 40 and 55 years old who had recovered from COVID-19. Sequencing was performed on peripheral blood. The chain joins TRBV4-2 to TRBJ2-2, with D possibly being TRBD2 (5 bases). The CDR3 sequence is CASSQDLLASLGGELFF. CDR3 in DNA: TGTGCCAGCAGCCAAGACCTTCTGGCTAGCTTGGGCGGGGAGCTGTTTTTT.